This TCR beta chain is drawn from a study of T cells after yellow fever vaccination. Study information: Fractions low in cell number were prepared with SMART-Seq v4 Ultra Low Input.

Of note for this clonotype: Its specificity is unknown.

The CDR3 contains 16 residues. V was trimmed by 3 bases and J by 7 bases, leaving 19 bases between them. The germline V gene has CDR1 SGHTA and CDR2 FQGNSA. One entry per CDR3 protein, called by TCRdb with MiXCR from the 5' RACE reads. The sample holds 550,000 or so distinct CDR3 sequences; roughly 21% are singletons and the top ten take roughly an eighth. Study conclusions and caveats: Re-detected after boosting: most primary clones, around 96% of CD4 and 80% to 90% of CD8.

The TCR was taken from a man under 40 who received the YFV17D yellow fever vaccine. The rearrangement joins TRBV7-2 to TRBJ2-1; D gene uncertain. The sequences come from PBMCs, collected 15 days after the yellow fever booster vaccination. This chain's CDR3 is CASSFQAESHGNEQFF. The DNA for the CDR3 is TGTGCCAGCAGCTTTCAGGCGGAATCCCACGGTAATGAGCAGTTCTTC.